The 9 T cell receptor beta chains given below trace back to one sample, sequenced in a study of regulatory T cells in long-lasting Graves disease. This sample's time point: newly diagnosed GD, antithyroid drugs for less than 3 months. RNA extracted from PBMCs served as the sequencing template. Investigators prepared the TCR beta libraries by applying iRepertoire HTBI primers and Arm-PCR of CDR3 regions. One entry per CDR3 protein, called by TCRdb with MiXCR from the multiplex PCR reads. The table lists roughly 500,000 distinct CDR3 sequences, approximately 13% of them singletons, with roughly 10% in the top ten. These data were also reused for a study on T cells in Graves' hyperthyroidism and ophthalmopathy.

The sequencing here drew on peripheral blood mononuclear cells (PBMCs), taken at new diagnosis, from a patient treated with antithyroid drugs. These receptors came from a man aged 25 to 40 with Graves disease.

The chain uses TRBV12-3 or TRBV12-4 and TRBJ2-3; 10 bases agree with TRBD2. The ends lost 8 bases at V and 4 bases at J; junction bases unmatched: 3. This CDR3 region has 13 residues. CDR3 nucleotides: TGTGCCAGCCACCTAGCGGGAGCAGATACGCAGTATTTT. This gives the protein CASHLAGADTQYF.

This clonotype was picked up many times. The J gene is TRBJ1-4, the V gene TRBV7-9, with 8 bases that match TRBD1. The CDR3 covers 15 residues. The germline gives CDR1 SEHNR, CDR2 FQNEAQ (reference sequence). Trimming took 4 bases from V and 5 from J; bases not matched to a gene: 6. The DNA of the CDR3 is TGTGCCAGCAGCTGGGCCGGGACAGGAAATGAAAAACTGTTTTTT. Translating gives CASSWAGTGNEKLFF.

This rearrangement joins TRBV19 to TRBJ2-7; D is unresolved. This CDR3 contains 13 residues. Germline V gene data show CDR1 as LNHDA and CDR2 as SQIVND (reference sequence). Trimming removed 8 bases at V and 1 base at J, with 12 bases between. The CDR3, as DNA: TGTGCCAGTGCCCCGGCGGAATCCTACGAGCAGTACTTC. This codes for CASAPAESYEQYF.

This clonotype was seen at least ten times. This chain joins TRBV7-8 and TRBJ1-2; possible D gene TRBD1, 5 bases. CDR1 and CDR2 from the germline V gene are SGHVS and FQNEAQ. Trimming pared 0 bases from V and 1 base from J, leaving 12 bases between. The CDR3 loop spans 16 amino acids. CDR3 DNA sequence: TGTGCCAGCAGCTTAGCGCGCAACAGGAATAACTATGGCTACACCTTC. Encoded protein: CASSLARNRNNYGYTF.

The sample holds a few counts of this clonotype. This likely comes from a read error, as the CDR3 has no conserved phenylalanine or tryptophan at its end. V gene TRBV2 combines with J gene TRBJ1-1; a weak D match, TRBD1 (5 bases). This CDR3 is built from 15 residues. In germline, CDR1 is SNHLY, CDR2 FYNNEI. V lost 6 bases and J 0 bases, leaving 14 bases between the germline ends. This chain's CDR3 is CASSHKGRMNTEAFL. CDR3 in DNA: TGTGCCAGCAGCCACAAGGGGCGGATGAACACTGAAGCTTTCCTT.

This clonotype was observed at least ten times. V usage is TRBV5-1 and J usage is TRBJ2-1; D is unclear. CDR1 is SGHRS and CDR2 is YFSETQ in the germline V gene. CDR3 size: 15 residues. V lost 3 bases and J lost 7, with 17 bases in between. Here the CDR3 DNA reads TGCGCCAGCAGCTCAGACTTACCTCCTGGGAATGAGCAGTTCTTC. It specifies CASSSDLPPGNEQFF.

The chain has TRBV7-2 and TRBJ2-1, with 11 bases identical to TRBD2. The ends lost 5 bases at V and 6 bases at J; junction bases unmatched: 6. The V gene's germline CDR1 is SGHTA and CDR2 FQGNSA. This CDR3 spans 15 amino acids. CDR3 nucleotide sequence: TGTGCCAGCAGCCCGGTAGCGGGAGGGGGCAATGAGCAGTTCTTC. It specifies CASSPVAGGGNEQFF.

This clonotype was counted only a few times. CDR3 sequence reads: CSASEGALSNQPQHF. In nucleotides, the CDR3 is TGCAGTGCTAGCGAAGGGGCCCTTAGCAATCAGCCCCAGCATTTT. The chain has TRBV20-1 and TRBJ1-5, with D perhaps TRBD1 (5 bases). This CDR3 comprises 15 residues. Deletions cut 3 bases from V and 0 bases from J, with 12 bases between. Germline CDR1 is DFQATT and CDR2 is SNEGSKA (reference sequence).

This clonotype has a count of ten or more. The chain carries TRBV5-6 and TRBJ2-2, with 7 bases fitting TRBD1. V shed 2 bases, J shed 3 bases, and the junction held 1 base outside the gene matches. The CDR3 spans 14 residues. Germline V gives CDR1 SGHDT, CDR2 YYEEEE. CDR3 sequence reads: CASSLDRDTGELFF. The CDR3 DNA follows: TGTGCCAGCAGCTTAGACAGGGACACCGGGGAGCTGTTTTTT.